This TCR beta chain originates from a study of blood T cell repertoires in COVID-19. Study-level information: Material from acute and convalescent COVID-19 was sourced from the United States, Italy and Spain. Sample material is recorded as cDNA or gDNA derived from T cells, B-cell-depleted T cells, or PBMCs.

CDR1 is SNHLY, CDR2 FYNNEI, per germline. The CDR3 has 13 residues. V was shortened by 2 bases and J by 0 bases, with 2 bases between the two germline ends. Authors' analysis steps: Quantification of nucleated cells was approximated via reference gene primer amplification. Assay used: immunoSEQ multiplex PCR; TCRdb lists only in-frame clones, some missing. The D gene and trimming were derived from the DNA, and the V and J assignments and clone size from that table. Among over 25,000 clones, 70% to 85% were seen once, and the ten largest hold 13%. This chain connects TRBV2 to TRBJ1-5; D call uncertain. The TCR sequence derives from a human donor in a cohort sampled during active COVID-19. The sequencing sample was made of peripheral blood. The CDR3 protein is CASSELSNQPQHF. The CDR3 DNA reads TGTGCCAGCAGTGAACTTAGCAATCAGCCCCAGCATTTT.